Listed below are T cell receptor beta chains from one sample, sequenced in a study of naive and memory T cell subsets. TCRdb passed the UMI-ligation and nested PCR reads through MiXCR, listing each CDR3 protein once. The table has approximately 150,000 distinct CDR3 sequences, approximately 18% seen once. The source material was naive CD8+ T cells from blood. The receptor set was obtained from a human donor in good health. Both conserved end residues are part of each CDR3. D genes are given only for firm matches. Clone size appears in some rows only: once, few, many, or a class for an expanded clone.

j_gene: TRBJ2-4
abundance: few
v_gene: TRBV29-1
d_gene: TRBD1
CDR3nt: TGCAGCGTTTCGACAGGGATGGTCATGGGCATTCAGTACTTC
CDR3aa: CSVSTGMVMGIQYF

j_gene: TRBJ2-7
abundance: NA
v_gene: TRBV28
d_gene: TRBD2
CDR3nt: TGTGCCAGCAGCCTCGACATAGCGGGAGGTAGCTCCTACGAGCAGTACTTC
CDR3aa: CASSLDIAGGSSYEQYF

j_gene: TRBJ2-3
abundance: many
v_gene: TRBV27
d_gene: TRBD2
CDR3nt: TGTGCCAGCAGTTCAAGCGGGGGCACAGATACGCAGTATTTT
CDR3aa: CASSSSGGTDTQYF

j_gene: TRBJ1-3
abundance: few
v_gene: TRBV19
d_gene: TRBD1
CDR3nt: TGTGCCAGTAGTGTCACAGGGGGATCTGGAAACACCATATATTTT
CDR3aa: CASSVTGGSGNTIYF

j_gene: TRBJ2-1
abundance: few
v_gene: TRBV29-1
d_gene: NA
CDR3nt: TGCAGCGTTGTCGACACCGGAGCGTTGGAGCAGTTCTTC
CDR3aa: CSVVDTGALEQFF

j_gene: TRBJ1-5
abundance: few
v_gene: TRBV28
d_gene: NA
CDR3nt: TGTGCCAGCAGTTTGAATTTGGATTACAATCAGCCCCAGCATTTT
CDR3aa: CASSLNLDYNQPQHF

j_gene: TRBJ2-3
abundance: NA
v_gene: TRBV13
d_gene: NA
CDR3nt: TGTGCCAGCAGCTTAGGCCGGACCCAAGATACGCAGTATTTT
CDR3aa: CASSLGRTQDTQYF

j_gene: TRBJ2-1
abundance: few
v_gene: TRBV4-3
d_gene: NA
CDR3nt: TGCGCCAGCAGCCAAGCAGACGGTGTAGAAAGCTCCTACAATGAGCAGTTCTTC
CDR3aa: CASSQADGVESSYNEQFF

j_gene: TRBJ2-5
abundance: NA
v_gene: TRBV7-6
d_gene: TRBD2
CDR3nt: TGTGCCAGCAGCCCCTTGCTAGCGGGCCTCCAAGAGACCCAGTACTTC
CDR3aa: CASSPLLAGLQETQYF

j_gene: TRBJ2-7
abundance: NA
v_gene: TRBV27
d_gene: TRBD1
CDR3nt: TGTGCCAGCAGTTTGTCGGGACAGGCCTACGAGCAGTACTTC
CDR3aa: CASSLSGQAYEQYF

j_gene: TRBJ1-1
abundance: NA
v_gene: TRBV4-1
d_gene: NA
CDR3nt: TGCGCCAGCAGCCAACTGGGCCTTGGGGCTTTCTTT
CDR3aa: CASSQLGLGAFF

j_gene: TRBJ1-1
abundance: NA
v_gene: TRBV7-9
d_gene: NA
CDR3nt: TGTGCCAGCAGCTTATTTTGGGGTGGAGACACTGAAGCTTTCTTT
CDR3aa: CASSLFWGGDTEAFF

j_gene: TRBJ2-5
abundance: NA
v_gene: TRBV6-1
d_gene: TRBD2
CDR3nt: TGTGCCAGCAGTGAAAGGTTAGCGGGAGCCCAAGAGACCCAGTACTTC
CDR3aa: CASSERLAGAQETQYF

j_gene: TRBJ2-7
abundance: NA
v_gene: TRBV12-5
d_gene: NA
CDR3nt: TGTGCTAGTGGTTTGGAACCGATGGAGAACGAGCAGTACTTC
CDR3aa: CASGLEPMENEQYF

j_gene: TRBJ2-7
abundance: few
v_gene: TRBV4-1
d_gene: TRBD2
CDR3nt: TGCGCCAGCAGCCAAGATGGAGAGCGGGAGCATTCCGAGCAGTACTTC
CDR3aa: CASSQDGEREHSEQYF

j_gene: TRBJ1-5
abundance: NA
v_gene: TRBV28
d_gene: NA
CDR3nt: TGTGCCAGCAGTTTAAGACCGAGCAATCAGCCCCAGCATTTT
CDR3aa: CASSLRPSNQPQHF

j_gene: TRBJ2-7
abundance: once
v_gene: TRBV2
d_gene: NA
CDR3nt: TGTGCCAGCAGTCCGATGGGTAGCAGTCCCATCGGCTCCTACGAGCAGTACTTC
CDR3aa: CASSPMGSSPIGSYEQYF

j_gene: TRBJ2-1
abundance: few
v_gene: TRBV7-9
d_gene: NA
CDR3nt: TGTGCCAGCAGCTTCCAGACGAAGGGGTACAATGAGCAGTTCTTC
CDR3aa: CASSFQTKGYNEQFF

j_gene: TRBJ1-1
abundance: NA
v_gene: TRBV6-2/TRBV6-3
d_gene: NA
CDR3nt: TGTGCCAGCAGTTACCCGGAGGTGGCTTTCTTT
CDR3aa: CASSYPEVAFF

j_gene: TRBJ2-7
abundance: NA
v_gene: TRBV4-3
d_gene: NA
CDR3nt: TGCGCCAGCAGCCAAGATATTACGTACGAGCAGTACTTC
CDR3aa: CASSQDITYEQYF

j_gene: TRBJ2-6
abundance: few
v_gene: TRBV27
d_gene: NA
CDR3nt: TGTGCCAGCAGTTTACTCCTTGTCTCTGGGGCCAACGTCCTGACTTTC
CDR3aa: CASSLLLVSGANVLTF

j_gene: TRBJ2-7
abundance: NA
v_gene: TRBV6-2/TRBV6-3
d_gene: NA
CDR3nt: TGTGCCAGCAGTGGGTTTGGTGCCTACGAGCAGTACTTC
CDR3aa: CASSGFGAYEQYF

j_gene: TRBJ1-5
abundance: NA
v_gene: TRBV4-3
d_gene: NA
CDR3nt: TGCGCCAGCAGCCCGAGCCTGGGGCCTCAGCCCCAGCATTTT
CDR3aa: CASSPSLGPQPQHF

j_gene: TRBJ2-1
abundance: many
v_gene: TRBV12-5
d_gene: NA
CDR3nt: TGTGCTAGTGGTTTGGCCGACTACACTGAGCAGTTCTTC
CDR3aa: CASGLADYTEQFF

j_gene: TRBJ2-1
abundance: few
v_gene: TRBV12-3/TRBV12-4
d_gene: TRBD2
CDR3nt: TGTGCCAGCGGGCGGGGGGACAATGAGCAGTTCTTC
CDR3aa: CASGRGDNEQFF

j_gene: TRBJ2-7
abundance: few
v_gene: TRBV28
d_gene: NA
CDR3nt: TGTGCCAGCAGCCCGGGAATCATTTACGAGCAGTACTTC
CDR3aa: CASSPGIIYEQYF

j_gene: TRBJ2-3
abundance: NA
v_gene: TRBV29-1
d_gene: NA
CDR3nt: TGCAGCGCCGGGGAGTATGTCAACACAGATACGCAGTATTTT
CDR3aa: CSAGEYVNTDTQYF

j_gene: TRBJ1-2
abundance: few
v_gene: TRBV4-3
d_gene: NA
CDR3nt: TGCGCCAGCAGCCAAGATTTTTTAGATGGCTACACCTTC
CDR3aa: CASSQDFLDGYTF

j_gene: TRBJ2-7
abundance: few
v_gene: TRBV6-2/TRBV6-3
d_gene: NA
CDR3nt: TGTGCCAGCACCGTCGAGGGAGGCCTGGGCGAGCAGTACTTC
CDR3aa: CASTVEGGLGEQYF

j_gene: TRBJ2-1
abundance: few
v_gene: TRBV25-1
d_gene: NA
CDR3nt: TGTGCCAGCAGTGGCGACTACAAGGAATTCTTC
CDR3aa: CASSGDYKEFF

j_gene: TRBJ2-7
abundance: NA
v_gene: TRBV6-1
d_gene: TRBD2
CDR3nt: TGTGCCAGCGGTAATCTAGCGGGGGCCTACGAGCAGTACTTC
CDR3aa: CASGNLAGAYEQYF

j_gene: TRBJ2-4
abundance: many
v_gene: TRBV29-1
d_gene: NA
CDR3nt: TGCAGCGTTGAGGGCAGGGCGGCGAACATTCAGTACTTC
CDR3aa: CSVEGRAANIQYF

j_gene: TRBJ2-7
abundance: once
v_gene: TRBV2
d_gene: TRBD1
CDR3nt: TGTGCCAGCAGTGAGGGGACAGCTTACTACGAGCAGTACTTC
CDR3aa: CASSEGTAYYEQYF

j_gene: TRBJ2-1
abundance: NA
v_gene: TRBV7-2
d_gene: NA
CDR3nt: TGTGCCAGCAGCTTAGAAGACCCAGACGATGAGCAGTTCTTC
CDR3aa: CASSLEDPDDEQFF

j_gene: TRBJ2-5
abundance: NA
v_gene: TRBV20-1
d_gene: TRBD2
CDR3nt: TGCAGTGCTAGAAATCCGTGGGGACTAGCGGGTCCAAGGGGAGAGACCCGGGGAGAGACCCAGTACTTC
CDR3aa: CSARNPWGLAGPRGETRGETQYF

j_gene: TRBJ2-7
abundance: NA
v_gene: TRBV24-1
d_gene: TRBD2
CDR3nt: TGTGCCACCAGTGACGATCGGACTAGCGGGAGCAGGTACGAGCAGTACTTC
CDR3aa: CATSDDRTSGSRYEQYF

j_gene: TRBJ1-5
abundance: NA
v_gene: TRBV19
d_gene: NA
CDR3nt: TGTGCCAGTTCCGGGACCTATAGCAATCAGCCCCAGCATTTT
CDR3aa: CASSGTYSNQPQHF

j_gene: TRBJ1-6
abundance: many
v_gene: TRBV7-6
d_gene: NA
CDR3nt: TGTGCCAGCAGCCCAGCAGTTGGGTCACCCCTCCACTTT
CDR3aa: CASSPAVGSPLHF

j_gene: TRBJ1-3
abundance: few
v_gene: TRBV7-9
d_gene: TRBD1
CDR3nt: TGTGCCAGCAGCTCAGGACAGGGGTCTGGAAACACCATATATTTT
CDR3aa: CASSSGQGSGNTIYF

j_gene: TRBJ1-2
abundance: NA
v_gene: TRBV19
d_gene: NA
CDR3nt: TGTGCCAGTAGTATGGGATATGGCTACACCTTC
CDR3aa: CASSMGYGYTF

j_gene: TRBJ1-4
abundance: few
v_gene: TRBV16
d_gene: NA
CDR3nt: TGTGCCAGCCTACAGGCAACTAATGAAAAACTGTTTTTT
CDR3aa: CASLQATNEKLFF

j_gene: TRBJ2-3
abundance: NA
v_gene: TRBV28
d_gene: NA
CDR3nt: TGTGCCAGCATTCCCGCCGGGCTTTCAGATACGCAGTATTTT
CDR3aa: CASIPAGLSDTQYF

j_gene: TRBJ2-1
abundance: NA
v_gene: TRBV4-1
d_gene: NA
CDR3nt: TGCGCCAGCAGCCAACTTGACTATGAGCAGTTCTTC
CDR3aa: CASSQLDYEQFF

j_gene: TRBJ2-7
abundance: few
v_gene: TRBV19
d_gene: NA
CDR3nt: TGTGCCAGTAGTATAGTCCGGACGGGAACCTACGAGCAGTACTTC
CDR3aa: CASSIVRTGTYEQYF

j_gene: TRBJ1-1
abundance: few
v_gene: TRBV4-1
d_gene: TRBD1
CDR3nt: TGCGCCAGCATCGGGACAGGGGTTATGAACACTGAAGCTTTCTTT
CDR3aa: CASIGTGVMNTEAFF